The 6 T cell receptor beta chains below come from one sample, sequenced in a study of PD-1 blockade in classical Hodgkin lymphoma. Assay used: immunoSEQ multiplex PCR; TCRdb lists only in-frame clones, some missing. The sample consists of around 12,000 clones, about 68% of them appearing once. Each and every patient relapsed after autologous stem cell transplantation, and patients got differing brentuximab vedotin exposure. Source: peripheral blood mononuclear cells (PBMCs), taken at baseline. The receptor set was obtained from a human donor with classical Hodgkin lymphoma.

The chain combines TRBV2 with TRBJ1-4; tentative D call: TRBD1 (5 bases). Germline CDR1 SNHLY, CDR2 FYNNEI. The CDR3 totals 16 residues. V was clipped by 11 bases and J by 4 bases, with 23 bases between them. CDR3 amino acids: CARGTRVRGFNEKLFF. As DNA, the CDR3 is TGTGCCCGCGGGACTCGGGTGAGGGGTTTTAATGAAAAACTGTTTTTT.

The chain employs TRBV2 and TRBJ1-2, with 8 bases aligning to TRBD1. This CDR3 has 14 residues. The germline V gene has CDR1 SNHLY and CDR2 FYNNEI. V was pared by 8 bases and J by 3 bases, with 8 bases of the junction left unmatched. For the CDR3, the DNA is TGTGCCAGCCGTTCCCCGGACAGGGACTATGGCTACACCTTC. This sequence encodes CASRSPDRDYGYTF.

This clone was seen a handful of times. This sequence joins TRBV25-1 and TRBJ2-2; possibly TRBD1 for D (5 bases). Germline V gives CDR1 MGHDK, CDR2 SYGVNS. The V gene lost 6 bases and the J gene lost 0 bases, with 11 bases spanning the gap. CDR3 size: 15 residues. The CDR3 sequence is CASRSETANTGELFF. The DNA of the CDR3 is TGTGCCAGCAGATCGGAGACAGCGAACACCGGGGAGCTGTTTTTT.

The chain uses TRBV14 and TRBJ2-1; D may be TRBD1 (5 bases). V lost 1 base, J lost 5 bases, and 12 bases lay in between. This CDR3 is built from 15 residues. From germline, CDR1 is SGHDN and CDR2 FVKESK. The CDR3 DNA reads TGTGCCAGCAGCCAAGGACAGCCGCCCCACAATGAGCAGTTCTTC. Its translation is CASSQGQPPHNEQFF.

This chain joins TRBV5-1 and TRBJ1-3; a possible D gene is TRBD1 (6 bases). This CDR3 spans 15 amino acids. CDR1 is SGHRS and CDR2 is YFSETQ in the germline V gene. V shed 0 bases and J shed 2 bases, with 9 bases lying between them. The CDR3 nucleotides are TGCGCCAGCAGCTTGGGGGACATCGCTGGAAACACCATATATTTT. This translates into CASSLGDIAGNTIYF. Using reference TRBV5-1 and TRBJ1-3 for the parts outside the CDR3, the full variable domain is KAGVTQTPRYLIKTRGQQVTLSCSPISGHRSVSWYQQTPGQGLQFLFEYFSETQRNKGNFPGRFSGRQFSNSRSEMNVSTLELGDSALYLCASSLGDIAGNTIYFGEGSWLTVV.

The V gene is TRBV7-2, the J gene TRBJ2-5; D is perhaps TRBD2 (5 bases). Trimming removed 8 bases at V and 4 bases at J, with 11 bases between. The germline gives CDR1 SGHTA, CDR2 FQGNSA. The CDR3 is made up of 12 amino acids. The chain's CDR3 is CASGGRGETQYF. The CDR3 region has the DNA TGTGCCAGCGGCGGTCGGGGAGAGACCCAGTACTTC.